This passage covers 12 T cell receptor beta chains from one sample sequenced in a study of T cell changes during pregnancy in multiple sclerosis. The method was immunoSEQ multiplex PCR; TCRdb's version includes in-frame clones alone and lacks a portion of them. The table lists approximately 52,000 clones, approximately 85% of them singletons, with 0.95% to 1.5% in the top ten. The sequences come from CD4+ T cells from peripheral blood mononuclear cells, collected in the second trimester of pregnancy. Source of these receptors: a female donor with multiple sclerosis, enrolled in a pregnancy study.

The chain links TRBV4-1 to TRBJ1-4; 7 bases agree with TRBD1. Germline lookup yields CDR1 MGHRA and CDR2 YSYEKL. The CDR3 is 14 amino acids. With 3 bases clipped from V and 3 bases from J, the junction kept 1 base outside the gene matches. The CDR3 sequence: CASSQGTANEKLFF. CDR3 in DNA: TGCGCCAGCAGCCAGGGGACAGCTAATGAAAAACTGTTTTTT.

The chain carries TRBV5-4 and TRBJ2-1, with 11 positions matching TRBD2. The CDR3 is made up of 16 amino acids. V lost 0 bases and J lost 3; bases outside the gene matches: 2. Germline values: CDR1 SGHNT, CDR2 YYREEE (reference sequence). DNA for the CDR3: TGTGCCAGCAGCTTGGCGGGACTAGCGGTCTACAATGAGCAGTTCTTC. Protein: CASSLAGLAVYNEQFF.

The chain has TRBV5-8 and TRBJ1-2, with a weak D call TRBD1 (5 bases). This CDR3 spans 14 amino acids. The germline V gene encodes CDR1 SGHTS and CDR2 YDEGEE. The germline V and J ends were trimmed by 3 bases and 2 bases, with 11 bases remaining between them. Here the CDR3 DNA reads TGTGCCAGCAGCTACCAGACAGAAAACTATGGCTACACCTTC. It encodes CASSYQTENYGYTF.

To note about this clone: Within the sample, other DNA sequences also encode this same CDR3. This chain joins TRBV2 and TRBJ2-1; 10 bases map to TRBD2. The junction had 5 bases not matched to a gene; V was cut back by 2 bases and J by 4 bases. The length of the CDR3 is 16 residues. Germline V lookup: CDR1 SNHLY, CDR2 FYNNEI. CDR3 amino acids: CASSEWTSGLYNEQFF. The CDR3 DNA reads TGTGCCAGCAGTGAATGGACTAGCGGCTTATACAATGAGCAGTTCTTC. The full variable domain, in which reference TRBV2 and TRBJ2-1 provide the parts outside the CDR3, is EPEVTQTPSHQVTQMGQEVILRCVPISNHLYFYWYRQILGQKVEFLVSFYNNEISEKSEIFDDQFSVERPDGSNFTLKIRSTKLEDSAMYFCASSEWTSGLYNEQFFGPGTRLTVL.

The chain joins TRBV7-2 to TRBJ2-1; TRBD1 agrees at 7 bases. The CDR3 extends over 15 amino acids. From germline, CDR1 is SGHTA and CDR2 FQGNSA. The junction had 11 bases not matched to a gene; V was cut back by 5 bases and J by 7 bases. This CDR3 is CASSAQTGPGNEQFF. The CDR3 DNA is TGTGCCAGCAGCGCTCAGACAGGGCCTGGAAATGAGCAGTTCTTC. The full variable domain, its missing parts supplied by reference TRBV7-2 and TRBJ2-1, is GAGVSQSPSNKVTEKGKDVELRCDPISGHTALYWYRQSLGQGLEFLIYFQGNSAPDKSGLPSDRFSAERTGGSVSTLTIQRTQQEDSAVYLCASSAQTGPGNEQFFGPGTRLTVL.

CDR3 bases: TGTGCCAGCAGAGCTAGCGGGGAGCTGTTTTTT. Its translation: CASRASGELFF. The chain employs TRBV2 and TRBJ2-2; D remains ambiguous. The CDR3 is 11 residues long. In germline, CDR1 is SNHLY, CDR2 FYNNEI. Trimming pared 6 bases from V and 7 bases from J, leaving 6 bases between. The whole variable domain, remainder taken from reference TRBV2 and TRBJ2-2, is EPEVTQTPSHQVTQMGQEVILRCVPISNHLYFYWYRQILGQKVEFLVSFYNNEISEKSEIFDDQFSVERPDGSNFTLKIRSTKLEDSAMYFCASRASGELFFGEGSRLTVL.

The V call is TRBV6-1, the J call TRBJ1-2, with D perhaps matching TRBD1 (5 bases). Germline lookup yields CDR1 MNHNS and CDR2 SASEGT. Trimming removed 3 bases from V and 4 bases from J, with 12 bases in between. The CDR3 extends over 14 amino acids. The CDR3 loop reads CASSEGGVGYGYTF. The CDR3 DNA reads as TGTGCCAGCAGTGAGGGAGGGGTTGGCTATGGCTACACCTTC.

The rearrangement joins TRBV4-3 to TRBJ2-7; 7 bases are shared with TRBD1. Germline V CDR1 and CDR2: LGHNA, YSLEER. The V gene end was trimmed by 5 bases and the J gene end by 7 bases; junction bases not matched to a gene: 8. The CDR3 covers 13 residues. CDR3 protein: CASSSGQLGEQYF. The CDR3 DNA sequence: TGCGCCAGCAGCTCGGGACAGCTCGGTGAGCAGTACTTC.

This clone appeared once. The rearrangement joins TRBV5-1 to TRBJ2-7, with TRBD1 matching 10 bases. V gave up 4 bases and J gave up 1 base; unmatched junction bases: 5. Germline CDR1 is SGHRS and CDR2 is YFSETQ. The CDR3 is 15 residues long. In DNA form, the CDR3 reads TGCGCCAGCAGCGGGGGACAGGGGACATCCTACGAGCAGTACTTC. Translated: CASSGGQGTSYEQYF. The complete variable domain, with remaining parts taken from reference TRBV5-1 and TRBJ2-7, reads KAGVTQTPRYLIKTRGQQVTLSCSPISGHRSVSWYQQTPGQGLQFLFEYFSETQRNKGNFPGRFSGRQFSNSRSEMNVSTLELGDSALYLCASSGGQGTSYEQYFGPGTRLTVT.

The chain recombines TRBV29-1 with TRBJ1-2; TRBD1 might be the D (6 bases). Germline V gene data show CDR1 as SQVTM and CDR2 as ANQGSEA. V lost 3 bases and J 3 bases, leaving 11 bases between the germline ends. The CDR3 runs to 13 residues. The CDR3 DNA follows: TGCAGCGTTGACAGGGGAGGGTACTATGGCTACACCTTC. Translated, it gives CSVDRGGYYGYTF.

Relative to its sample, this clone is medium-sized. The chain is built from TRBV5-4 and TRBJ2-1; D is unclear. The V and J ends lost 0 bases and 4 bases respectively, with 5 bases between them. Germline V lookup: CDR1 SGHNT, CDR2 YYREEE (reference sequence). The CDR3 sequence is 13 residues long. The CDR3 DNA is TGTGCCAGCAGCTTGGCAACATACAATGAGCAGTTCTTC. It encodes CASSLATYNEQFF. Looking up the rest from reference TRBV5-4 and TRBJ2-1 gives the full variable domain: ETGVTQSPTHLIKTRGQQVTLRCSSQSGHNTVSWYQQALGQGPQFIFQYYREEENGRGNFPPRFSGLQFPNYSSELNVNALELDDSALYLCASSLATYNEQFFGPGTRLTVL.

The chain couples TRBV9 to TRBJ2-2; TRBD1 matches at 8 bases. The J segment lost 0 bases and the V segment lost 4 bases, leaving 8 bases of the junction unmatched. The CDR3 runs to 17 residues. Looked up from germline, CDR1 is SGDLS and CDR2 is YYNGEE. CDR3 bases: TGTGCCAGCAGCCCCCGACAGGGGAGTACGAACACCGGGGAGCTGTTTTTT. Amino acid sequence: CASSPRQGSTNTGELFF.